The 24 T cell receptor beta chains in this list originate from one sample, sequenced in a study of beta chain features in type 1 diabetes. General study findings and limits: Shorter TCRB CDR3s, moderately but significantly so, marked every one of the four CD4+ subsets in Type 1 diabetes patients.

cDNA synthesis used the whole RNA isolate, giving expressed TCRB sequences. Data came from immunoSEQ multiplex PCR; TCRdb stores just in-frame clones and leaves some out. The data show some 640,000 clones, 11% to 15% seen once. Antigens for these TCRs are unknown. Source material: naive CD4+ T cells from blood. These receptors were obtained from a man between 18 and 29 years old with type 1 diabetes.

The chain recombines TRBV5-1 with TRBJ2-5, with no clear D. Germline V gene data show CDR1 as SGHRS and CDR2 as YFSETQ. The CDR3 length is 12 residues. Trimming took off 0 bases at V and 7 bases at J, with 7 bases between the two ends. CDR3 sequence: CASSLEDRTQYF. DNA for the CDR3: TGCGCCAGCAGCTTGGAGGACCGGACCCAGTACTTC.

This clone was observed a few times. CDR3 loop: CASSPMGAKETQYF. The CDR3 nucleotides are TGTGCCAGCAGCCCGATGGGGGCTAAAGAGACCCAGTACTTC. The chain recombines TRBV7-9 with TRBJ2-5; D is possibly TRBD1 (6 bases). Germline lookup yields CDR1 SEHNR and CDR2 FQNEAQ (reference sequence). V lost 5 bases, J lost 3 bases, and 13 bases lay in between. The CDR3 runs 14 residues.

This chain links TRBV5-1 with TRBJ2-1; D is unclear. The germline V gene has CDR1 SGHRS and CDR2 YFSETQ. This CDR3 has 15 amino acids. Trimming shortened V by 4 bases and J by 0 bases, and 11 bases separated the two germline ends. The CDR3 bases are TGCGCCAGCAGCCCGCTGGTGGGCTCCTACAATGAGCAGTTCTTC. Its protein is CASSPLVGSYNEQFF.

This sequence joins TRBV30 and TRBJ2-3; D uncertain. The germline gives CDR1 GTSNPN, CDR2 SVGIG (reference sequence). This CDR3 has 13 amino acids. Trimming shortened V by 6 bases and J by 2 bases, and 12 bases separated the two germline ends. The DNA of the CDR3 is TGTGCCTGCTCCCTTACGGTCACAGATACGCAGTATTTT. Translating it yields CACSLTVTDTQYF.

This clone appeared a few times. Other DNA sequences of this sample code for an identical CDR3. V gene TRBV7-6 combines with J gene TRBJ2-5, with D hard to call. This CDR3 comprises 11 residues. The germline CDR1 and CDR2 sequences are SGHVS and FNYEAQ. Trimming took off 5 bases at V and 5 bases at J, with 6 bases between the two ends. The CDR3 here is CASSLAETQYF. The DNA of the CDR3 is TGTGCCAGCAGCCTCGCCGAGACCCAGTACTTC. The full variable domain, completed using reference TRBV7-6 and TRBJ2-5, is GAGVSQSPRYKVTKRGQDVALRCDPISGHVSLYWYRQALGQGPEFLTYFNYEAQQDKSGLPNDRFSAERPEGSISTLTIQRTEQRDSAMYRCASSLAETQYFGPGTRLLVL.

The chain joins TRBV5-1 to TRBJ1-5; 8 positions agree with TRBD1. Trimming cost V 5 bases and J 1 base; bases outside gene matches: 5. Germline V gives CDR1 SGHRS, CDR2 YFSETQ. This CDR3 region has 15 residues. CDR3 DNA sequence: TGCGCCAGCAGGAAGACAGGGGCAAGCAATCAGCCCCAGCATTTT. Translating it yields CASRKTGASNQPQHF.

In this sample, this clone turned up a few times. This chain uses TRBV30 with TRBJ1-1; D perhaps matches TRBD1 (5 bases). This CDR3 is built from 14 residues. Looked up from germline, CDR1 is GTSNPN and CDR2 is SVGIG (reference sequence). Trimming stripped 4 bases from V and 0 bases from J, with 12 bases between. CDR3: CAWTLGTLNTEAFF. For the CDR3, the DNA is TGTGCCTGGACACTAGGGACCTTGAACACTGAAGCTTTCTTT.

The V call is TRBV7-6, the J call TRBJ1-5; D remains unclear. CDR1 and CDR2 from the germline V gene are SGHVS and FNYEAQ. The germline V and J ends were trimmed by 1 base and 9 bases, with 10 bases remaining between them. The CDR3 runs to 13 residues. DNA for the CDR3: TGTGCCAGCAGCTTAGACGGGTTTGGGCCCCAGCATTTT. Translated, it gives CASSLDGFGPQHF. Full variable domain (missing parts from reference TRBV7-6 and TRBJ1-5): GAGVSQSPRYKVTKRGQDVALRCDPISGHVSLYWYRQALGQGPEFLTYFNYEAQQDKSGLPNDRFSAERPEGSISTLTIQRTEQRDSAMYRCASSLDGFGPQHFGDGTRLSIL.

This clone was seen a few times. The chain couples TRBV6-1 to TRBJ2-3, with D maybe TRBD1 (6 bases). The V gene's germline CDR1 is MNHNS and CDR2 SASEGT. Trimming cost V 3 bases and J 2 bases, with 15 bases left between them. The CDR3 is 16 amino acids. CDR3 DNA: TGTGCCAGCAGTGACCCAGCGTCAGGGGCCACAGATACGCAGTATTTT. This encodes CASSDPASGATDTQYF.

The chain joins TRBV7-2 to TRBJ2-2; 7 positions agree with TRBD1. This CDR3 spans 15 amino acids. The germline V gene has CDR1 SGHTA and CDR2 FQGNSA. The J segment lost 4 bases and the V segment lost 4 bases, leaving 6 bases of the junction unmatched. CDR3 protein: CASSSYNRGTGELFF. In nucleotides, the CDR3 is TGTGCCAGCAGCTCCTACAACAGGGGCACCGGGGAGCTGTTTTTT.

The CDR3 DNA follows: TGCGCCAGCAGCTTGAGAAGCGGTTCCTTCTACGAGCAGTACTTC. As protein: CASSLRSGSFYEQYF. The V and J genes are TRBV5-1 and TRBJ2-7, with a weak D call TRBD2 (5 bases). Germline V lookup: CDR1 SGHRS, CDR2 YFSETQ. V was pared by 1 base and J by 3 bases, with 14 bases between. This CDR3 has 15 residues.

In its sample, this clone was seen a few times. The chain is built from TRBV7-2 and TRBJ2-2; D not resolved. CDR3 length equals 12 residues. With 5 bases removed from V and 6 bases from J, the gap between germline ends came to 7 bases. Germline loops: CDR1 SGHTA, CDR2 FQGNSA. This CDR3 is CASSHPAGELFF. The CDR3 DNA reads as TGTGCCAGCAGCCACCCCGCCGGGGAGCTGTTTTTT.

Only a few counts were recorded for this clone. The chain joins TRBV30 to TRBJ2-6, with 11 bases matching TRBD1. Germline values: CDR1 GTSNPN, CDR2 SVGIG (reference sequence). The CDR3 is made up of 15 amino acids. Unmatched junction bases numbered 1, after V lost 3 bases and J lost 3 bases. The CDR3 DNA sequence: TGTGCCTGGAGCGGGACAGGGGGTGGGGCCAACGTCCTGACTTTC. Translation: CAWSGTGGGANVLTF. The full variable domain, in which reference TRBV30 and TRBJ2-6 provide the parts outside the CDR3, is SQTIHQWPATLVQPVGSPLSLECTVEGTSNPNLYWYRQAAGRGLQLLFYSVGIGQISSEVPQNLSASRPQDRQFILSSKKLLLSDSGFYLCAWSGTGGGANVLTFGAGSRLTVL.

J is TRBJ1-5 and V is TRBV2; 7 bases line up with TRBD1. CDR1 is SNHLY, CDR2 FYNNEI, per germline. The CDR3 has 16 amino acids. The V gene end was trimmed by 6 bases and the J gene end by 2 bases; junction bases not matched to a gene: 10. The CDR3: CASRPGQRNGNQPQHF. CDR3 nucleotides: TGTGCCAGCAGGCCGGGACAGAGAAACGGCAATCAGCCCCAGCATTTT.

This clone appeared a few times. The CDR3 loop reads CASSQDQGYYGYTF. CDR3 DNA sequence: TGCGCCAGCAGCCAAGATCAGGGATACTATGGCTACACCTTC. The V and J genes are TRBV4-3 and TRBJ1-2; D might be TRBD1 (5 bases). Deletions cut 0 bases from V and 3 bases from J, with 8 bases between. CDR1 is LGHNA and CDR2 is YSLEER in the germline V gene. This CDR3 is 14 amino acids long.

This clone was found a few times. CDR3 residues: CASSGRDSGANVLTF. CDR3 DNA: TGCGCCAGCAGCGGCAGGGACTCTGGGGCCAACGTCCTGACTTTC. The J gene is TRBJ2-6, the V gene TRBV5-1; D possibly corresponds to TRBD1 (5 bases). The V and J ends lost 4 bases and 0 bases respectively, with 8 bases between them. The CDR3 covers 15 residues. Per the germline V gene, CDR1 is SGHRS and CDR2 is YFSETQ.

In its sample, this clone was seen a few times. This chain joins TRBV14 and TRBJ2-1; tentatively, D is TRBD1 (5 bases). Looked up from germline, CDR1 is SGHDN and CDR2 is FVKESK. This CDR3 comprises 15 residues. With 5 bases removed from V and 1 base from J, the gap between germline ends came to 12 bases. CDR3: CASSTQTASYNEQFF. The CDR3 DNA sequence: TGTGCCAGCAGCACCCAGACAGCGTCCTACAATGAGCAGTTCTTC.

The J gene is TRBJ2-6, the V gene TRBV28; D unclear. V was clipped by 6 bases and J by 0 bases, with 9 bases between them. In germline, CDR1 is MDHEN, CDR2 SYDVKM. This CDR3 region has 15 residues. The CDR3 DNA sequence: TGTGCCAGCAGGACGGAGAGCTCTGGGGCCAACGTCCTGACTTTC. It encodes CASRTESSGANVLTF.

There are a few counts of this clone. The chain employs TRBV2 and TRBJ2-1; 14 bases align to TRBD2. Germline V gene data show CDR1 as SNHLY and CDR2 as FYNNEI. V was clipped by 2 bases and J by 8 bases; unmatched bases: 5. The CDR3 spans 16 residues. The CDR3 protein is CASSEKGLAGVYEQFF. CDR3 coding DNA: TGTGCCAGCAGTGAAAAGGGACTAGCGGGAGTATATGAGCAGTTCTTC.

This sequence joins TRBV18 and TRBJ1-5, with TRBD1 identical over 12 bases. CDR3 length: 18 amino acids. Germline CDR1 reads KGHSH; CDR2 reads LQKENI. Trimming took 0 bases from V and 6 from J; bases not matched to a gene: 9. The CDR3 nucleotides read TGTGCCAGCTCACCACCGGCGCGGGGACAGGGGGCACGTCAGCCCCAGCATTTT. Translated, it gives CASSPPARGQGARQPQHF.

This clone turned up a few times. DNA for the CDR3: TGTGCCAGCAGTCTGCAGGGGGCGGGAACCGGGGAGCTGTTTTTT. This gives the protein CASSLQGAGTGELFF. V gene TRBV28 combines with J gene TRBJ2-2, with 8 bases matching TRBD1. This CDR3 is 15 amino acids long. Germline lookup yields CDR1 MDHEN and CDR2 SYDVKM. Losses at the gene ends were 5 bases for V and 5 bases for J; bases not matched to a gene: 7.

The chain combines TRBV4-3 with TRBJ2-2; 7 bases are shared with TRBD1. The germline V gene has CDR1 LGHNA and CDR2 YSLEER. V shed 2 bases, J shed 2 bases, and the junction held 5 bases outside the gene matches. CDR3 length: 16 residues. CDR3 sequence reads: CASSQIDRDNTGELFF. The CDR3 nucleotides read TGCGCCAGCAGCCAAATCGACAGGGACAACACCGGGGAGCTGTTTTTT.

This clone was detected a few times. The V call is TRBV25-1, the J call TRBJ2-7, with 7 bases fitting TRBD1. Looked up from germline, CDR1 is MGHDK and CDR2 is SYGVNS. This CDR3 spans 15 amino acids. With 4 bases clipped from V and 6 bases from J, the junction kept 12 bases outside the gene matches. The DNA of the CDR3 is TGTGCCAGCAGTGCCCGGGACAGTCATACCTTCGAGCAGTACTTC. Its translation is CASSARDSHTFEQYF.

The V and J genes are TRBV14 and TRBJ2-7; a possible D gene is TRBD2 (6 bases). Trimming left V 0 bases short and J 3 bases short, with 12 bases between. The CDR3 has 15 amino acids. The germline V gene has CDR1 SGHDN and CDR2 FVKESK. In nucleotides, the CDR3 is TGTGCCAGCAGCCAAGAGGCTTGGGGGGACTACGAGCAGTACTTC. It is translated as CASSQEAWGDYEQYF.